Below, 18 T cell receptor beta chains from the same sample are listed, as sequenced in a study of regulatory T cells in long-lasting Graves disease. The time point here: newly diagnosed GD, antithyroid drugs for less than 3 months. TCR sequences were obtained from RNA taken from PBMCs. iRepertoire HTBI primers and Arm-PCR of CDR3 regions built TCR beta libraries. Using its own MiXCR run on the multiplex PCR reads, TCRdb lists one record per CDR3 protein. The profile shows 510,000 or so distinct CDR3 sequences, around 12% of them singletons. These sequences were also reported in another study, on T cells in Graves' hyperthyroidism and ophthalmopathy.

The sequencing used peripheral blood mononuclear cells (PBMCs), collected at new diagnosis, from a patient treated with antithyroid drugs. The receptor source for this set is a woman aged 30 to 39 with Graves disease.

This clonotype was recorded many times. This rearrangement joins TRBV19 to TRBJ2-7; the D gene is possibly TRBD1 (6 bases). V shed 4 bases and J shed 1 base, with 14 bases lying between them. Germline CDR1 is LNHDA and CDR2 is SQIVND (reference sequence). The CDR3 contains 15 residues. The CDR3 sequence: CASSTLEGVSYEQYF. The CDR3, as DNA: TGTGCCAGTAGTACTCTTGAGGGGGTTTCCTACGAGCAGTACTTC.

This clonotype was observed at least ten times. The chain links TRBV27 to TRBJ2-3, with D possibly matching TRBD1 (5 bases). Germline CDR1 is MNHEY and CDR2 is SMNVEV (reference sequence). Trimming took 6 bases from V and 2 from J, leaving 12 bases between them. This CDR3 is 14 amino acids long. The DNA of the CDR3 is TGTGCCAGCAGGTCCTGGGGCGTCACAGATACGCAGTATTTT. Translated: CASRSWGVTDTQYF.

This clonotype was detected ten times or more. The chain is built from TRBV6-6 and TRBJ1-1; D not certain. The CDR3 has 20 residues. The V gene's germline CDR1 is MNHNY and CDR2 SVGAGI (reference sequence). Trimming took off 0 bases at V and 6 bases at J, with 29 bases between the two ends. The CDR3 DNA is TGTGCCAGCAGTTACTCGATAACGCTGAAGGGAAGTCCGTATTTAGCTGAAGCTTTCTTT. It translates to CASSYSITLKGSPYLAEAFF.

The chain joins TRBV5-4 to TRBJ2-2, with 10 nucleotides matching TRBD1. The CDR3 length is 15 residues. The V gene's germline CDR1 is SGHNT and CDR2 YYREEE (reference sequence). The V and J ends lost 2 bases and 5 bases, in that order; junction bases with no gene match: 3. The CDR3 DNA is TGTGCCAGCAGCTTTGGGGACAGGGGTACCGGGGAGCTGTTTTTT. It translates to CASSFGDRGTGELFF.

This rearrangement joins TRBV3-1 to TRBJ1-2; tentatively, D is TRBD1 (6 bases). Germline V CDR1 and CDR2: LGHDT, YNNKEL (reference sequence). This CDR3 is 14 amino acids long. Trimming pared 4 bases from V and 4 bases from J, leaving 13 bases between. CDR3 sequence (DNA): TGTGCCAGCAGCCCACCGGACAGCAGCTATGGCTACACCTTC. Its translation is CASSPPDSSYGYTF.

This clonotype occurred many times. CDR3 sequence (DNA): TGCAGTGCTAGTCGCTTCTCCTACAATGAGCAGTTCTTC. It encodes CSASRFSYNEQFF. The V and J genes are TRBV20-1 and TRBJ2-1; D is undetermined. Germline assignment: CDR1 DFQATT and CDR2 SNEGSKA (reference sequence). Trimming removed 3 bases at V and 0 bases at J, with 6 bases between. The CDR3 length is 13 residues.

Remarks on this clonotype: A much larger clone sits a single nucleotide away, making a read error possible. The chain links TRBV11-2 to TRBJ2-3, with D possibly being TRBD2 (6 bases). V lost 5 bases to trimming and J lost 2 bases, with 35 bases between them. This CDR3 has 22 residues. Per the germline V gene, CDR1 is SGHAT and CDR2 is FQNNGV. This chain's CDR3 is CASSGRVWLSGALITSTDTQYF. The CDR3 nucleotides are TGTGCCAGCAGCGGCAGGGTATGGCTATCGGGAGCTCTAATTACTTCCACAGATACGCAGTATTTT.

This clonotype was recorded at least ten times. The V gene is TRBV6-5, the J gene TRBJ2-7; D remains unclear. The CDR3 has 11 residues. Germline V gene lookup returns CDR1 MNHEY and CDR2 SVGAGI. Trimming removed 3 bases from V and 6 bases from J, with 6 bases in between. CDR3 coding DNA: TGTGCCAGCAGTTATCGGTCCGAGCAGTACTTC. Protein: CASSYRSEQYF.

This clonotype was recorded many times. The V and J genes are TRBV28 and TRBJ2-7, with D perhaps TRBD1 (5 bases). Trimming left V 8 bases short and J 5 bases short, with 13 bases between. CDR1 is MDHEN, CDR2 SYDVKM, per germline. CDR3 size: 12 residues. CDR3 amino acids: CASSGLLHEQYF. CDR3 DNA: TGTGCCAGCTCAGGGTTACTCCACGAGCAGTACTTC.

This clonotype was seen only a few times. This rearrangement joins TRBV28 to TRBJ2-1; D possibly corresponds to TRBD2 (5 bases). Looked up from germline, CDR1 is MDHEN and CDR2 is SYDVKM. V lost 4 bases and J lost 0, with 10 bases in between. The CDR3 extends over 15 amino acids. The DNA of the CDR3 is TGTGCCAGCAGTTCAGAGGAGGCCTCCTACAATGAGCAGTTCTTC. Protein sequence: CASSSEEASYNEQFF.

There are a few counts of this clonotype. The J gene is TRBJ1-3, the V gene TRBV28, with 8 bases aligning to TRBD1. The germline CDR1 and CDR2 sequences are MDHEN and SYDVKM. The CDR3 has 17 residues. J lost 2 bases, V lost 3 bases, and 9 bases had no gene match. This chain's CDR3 is CASSFLTGTGAGNTIYF. CDR3 bases: TGTGCCAGCAGTTTCCTAACCGGGACAGGTGCTGGAAACACCATATATTTT. Complete variable domain (other parts from reference TRBV28 and TRBJ1-3): DVKVTQSSRYLVKRTGEKVFLECVQDMDHENMFWYRQDPGLGLRLIYFSYDVKMKEKGDIPEGYSVSREKKERFSLILESASTNQTSMYLCASSFLTGTGAGNTIYFGEGSWLTVV.

There are many counts of this clonotype. The chain carries TRBV6-1 and TRBJ2-5; D possibly corresponds to TRBD1 (6 bases). This CDR3 spans 15 amino acids. V lost 6 bases and J 3 bases, leaving 17 bases between the germline ends. Germline loops: CDR1 MNHNS, CDR2 SASEGT. This CDR3 is CASRTYRVGEETQYF. For the CDR3, the DNA is TGTGCCAGCAGGACCTACAGGGTTGGTGAAGAGACCCAGTACTTC.

This clonotype was observed many times. This chain uses TRBV7-9 with TRBJ2-5; TRBD1 aligns across 10 bases. The germline V gene encodes CDR1 SEHNR and CDR2 FQNEAQ (reference sequence). Trimming removed 7 bases from V and 5 bases from J; junction bases left unmatched: 7. The CDR3 is 14 residues long. The CDR3 here is CASTQGQGMETQYF. The CDR3 DNA reads TGTGCCAGCACCCAGGGACAGGGGATGGAGACCCAGTACTTC.

This clonotype was observed at least ten times. The chain recombines TRBV27 with TRBJ1-1, with D possibly TRBD1 on 6 matching bases. The V gene's germline CDR1 is MNHEY and CDR2 SMNVEV (reference sequence). This CDR3 comprises 14 residues. V lost 0 bases and J lost 4, with 9 bases in between. The CDR3 spells CASSLSRGGTEAFF. CDR3 nucleotide sequence: TGTGCCAGCAGTTTATCGAGGGGGGGCACTGAAGCTTTCTTT.

This clonotype was counted ten times or more. The chain employs TRBV12-3 or TRBV12-4 and TRBJ2-5; TRBD2 matches 10 bases. The CDR3 is 15 amino acids. The V gene end was trimmed by 3 bases and the J gene end by 5 bases; junction bases not matched to a gene: 6. The CDR3 nucleotides read TGTGCCAGCAGTTTGGGAGCGGGAGGGCGCGAGACCCAGTACTTC. Protein sequence: CASSLGAGGRETQYF.

This clonotype was found a few times. The J gene is TRBJ2-3, the V gene TRBV10-2; a weak D match, TRBD2 (5 bases). CDR1 is WSHSY and CDR2 is SAAADI in the germline V gene. CDR3 length equals 19 residues. Trimming cost V 4 bases and J 4 bases, with 27 bases left between them. The CDR3 DNA reads as TGCGCCAGCAGTGCGAGGGTGTTGGGGATAGGGAATAGCCCAGATACGCAGTATTTT. Translated, it gives CASSARVLGIGNSPDTQYF.

The CDR3 bases are TGTGCCAGCAGCAAGGGACCCCAGATGCGCTATGGCTACACCTTC. Translated, it gives CASSKGPQMRYGYTF. The gene calls are TRBV6-1 and TRBJ1-2, with a tentative D call TRBD1 (5 bases). In germline, CDR1 is MNHNS, CDR2 SASEGT. V dropped 6 bases and J dropped 4 bases, with 18 bases sitting between them. This CDR3 contains 15 residues.

The rearrangement uses TRBV10-2 and TRBJ2-2; 9 positions match TRBD2. J was trimmed by 6 bases and V by 2 bases; bases with no gene match: 4. Germline V lookup: CDR1 WSHSY, CDR2 SAAADI. CDR3 length: 15 residues. The CDR3 sequence: CASSEAGGVAGELFF. The CDR3 coding sequence is TGCGCCAGCAGTGAGGCGGGAGGGGTGGCCGGGGAGCTGTTTTTT.